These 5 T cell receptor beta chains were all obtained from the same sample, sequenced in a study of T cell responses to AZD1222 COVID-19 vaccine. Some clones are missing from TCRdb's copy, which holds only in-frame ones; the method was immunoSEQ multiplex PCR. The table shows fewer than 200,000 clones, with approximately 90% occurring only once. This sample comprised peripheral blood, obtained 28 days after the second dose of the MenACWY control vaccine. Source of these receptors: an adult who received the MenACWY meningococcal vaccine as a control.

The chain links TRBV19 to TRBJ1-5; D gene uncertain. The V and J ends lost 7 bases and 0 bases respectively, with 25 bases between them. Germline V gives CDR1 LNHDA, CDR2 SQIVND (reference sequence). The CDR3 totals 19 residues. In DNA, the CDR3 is TGTGCCAGTATCGCCCTCAGAGCCAACGAACCATATAGCAATCAGCCCCAGCATTTT. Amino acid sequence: CASIALRANEPYSNQPQHF.

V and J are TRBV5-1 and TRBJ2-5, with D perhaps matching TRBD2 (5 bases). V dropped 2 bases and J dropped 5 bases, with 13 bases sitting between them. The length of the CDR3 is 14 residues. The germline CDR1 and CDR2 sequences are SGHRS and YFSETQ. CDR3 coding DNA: TGCGCCAGCAGCTTTGAACCTCGGAGGGAGACCCAGTACTTC. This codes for CASSFEPRRETQYF.

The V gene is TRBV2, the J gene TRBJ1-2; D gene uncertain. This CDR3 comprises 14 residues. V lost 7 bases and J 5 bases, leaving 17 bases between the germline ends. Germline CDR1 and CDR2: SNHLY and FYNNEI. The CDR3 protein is CASIVATTTYGYTF. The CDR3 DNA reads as TGTGCCAGCATAGTCGCGACAACTACGTATGGCTACACCTTC.

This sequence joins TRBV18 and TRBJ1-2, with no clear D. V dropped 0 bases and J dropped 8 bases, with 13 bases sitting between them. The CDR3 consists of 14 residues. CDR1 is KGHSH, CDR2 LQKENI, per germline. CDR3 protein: CASSPPGPRGGYTF. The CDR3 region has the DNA TGTGCCAGCTCACCACCGGGTCCCCGAGGAGGCTACACCTTC.

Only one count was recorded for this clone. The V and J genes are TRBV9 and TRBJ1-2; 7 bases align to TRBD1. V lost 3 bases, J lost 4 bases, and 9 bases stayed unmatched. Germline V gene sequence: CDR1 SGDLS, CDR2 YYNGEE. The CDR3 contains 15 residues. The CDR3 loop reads CASSANRGPIYGYTF. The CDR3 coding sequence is TGTGCCAGCAGCGCAAACAGGGGACCCATCTATGGCTACACCTTC.